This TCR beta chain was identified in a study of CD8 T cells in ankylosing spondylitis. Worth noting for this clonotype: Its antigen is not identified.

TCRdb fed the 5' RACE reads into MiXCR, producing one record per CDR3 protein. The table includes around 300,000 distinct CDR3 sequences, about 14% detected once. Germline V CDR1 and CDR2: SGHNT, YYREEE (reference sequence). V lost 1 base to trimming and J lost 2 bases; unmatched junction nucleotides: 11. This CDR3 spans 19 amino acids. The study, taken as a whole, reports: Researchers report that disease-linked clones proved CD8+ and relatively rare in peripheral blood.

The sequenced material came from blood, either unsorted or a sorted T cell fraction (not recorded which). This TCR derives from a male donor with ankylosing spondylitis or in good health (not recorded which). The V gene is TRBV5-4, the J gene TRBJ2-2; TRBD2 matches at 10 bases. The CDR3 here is CASSLSPTGLAVNTGELFF. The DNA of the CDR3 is TGTGCCAGCAGCTTGTCCCCAACTGGACTAGCGGTCAACACCGGGGAGCTGTTTTTT.